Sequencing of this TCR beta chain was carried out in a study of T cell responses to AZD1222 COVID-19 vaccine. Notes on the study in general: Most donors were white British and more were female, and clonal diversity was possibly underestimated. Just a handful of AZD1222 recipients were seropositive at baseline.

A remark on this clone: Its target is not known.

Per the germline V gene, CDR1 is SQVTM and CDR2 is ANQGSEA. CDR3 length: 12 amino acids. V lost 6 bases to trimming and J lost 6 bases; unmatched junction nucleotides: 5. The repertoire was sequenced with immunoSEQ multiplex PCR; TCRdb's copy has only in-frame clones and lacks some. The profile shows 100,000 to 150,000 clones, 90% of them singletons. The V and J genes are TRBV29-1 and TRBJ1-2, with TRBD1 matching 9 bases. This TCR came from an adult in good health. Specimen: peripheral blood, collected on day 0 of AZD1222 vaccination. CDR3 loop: CSVADRGDGYTF. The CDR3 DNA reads TGCAGCGTCGCGGACAGGGGTGATGGCTACACCTTC.